The 7 T cell receptor beta chains below were found in one sample sequenced in a study of blood T cells in healthy people across ages. A second PCR, run for about 6 to 11 cycles, used a sample-barcoded 5' primer plus a J-beta primer mix. TCRdb redid the calling of the 5' RACE reads with MiXCR, one entry per CDR3 protein. The repertoire consists of fewer than 2,000,000 distinct CDR3 sequences, with 35% to 50% occurring once and the leading ten covering 23%. Sequenced input: blood. The receptor source for this set is a human donor in good health.

This clonotype has a handful of counts. The chain uses TRBV10-3 and TRBJ2-7, with D perhaps TRBD1 (6 bases). Germline V gives CDR1 ENHRY, CDR2 SYGVKD. V lost 10 bases, J lost 2 bases, and 12 bases lay in between. This CDR3 comprises 12 residues. The CDR3 bases are TGTGCCACCCAGGGGTCGGCCTACGAGCAGTACTTC. This translates into CATQGSAYEQYF.

The chain is built from TRBV7-9 and TRBJ2-7; 9 bases are shared with TRBD1. Germline V gene data show CDR1 as SEHNR and CDR2 as FQNEAQ (reference sequence). Unmatched junction bases numbered 8, after V lost 8 bases and J lost 6 bases. The CDR3 covers 13 residues. CDR3 in amino acids: CASSNGQGSEQYF. CDR3 DNA: TGTGCCAGCTCGAACGGACAGGGGTCCGAGCAGTACTTC.

The rearrangement joins TRBV7-9 to TRBJ1-1; D is ambiguous. V was shortened by 3 bases and J by 1 base, with 18 bases between the two germline ends. CDR3 length: 17 amino acids. Germline assignment: CDR1 SEHNR and CDR2 FQNEAQ (reference sequence). As DNA, the CDR3 is TGTGCCAGCAGCTTGTTGGCGGGAGGTCTTGCGAACACTGAAGCTTTCTTT. It yields the protein CASSLLAGGLANTEAFF.

The V gene is TRBV9, the J gene TRBJ2-5; TRBD2 matches 9 bases. The germline gives CDR1 SGDLS, CDR2 YYNGEE. The CDR3 has 15 amino acids. The V and J ends lost 4 bases and 3 bases, in that order; junction bases with no gene match: 7. The DNA for the CDR3 is TGTGCCAGCAGCTTGCGGGCTAGCGGGGAAGAGACCCAGTACTTC. This encodes CASSLRASGEETQYF. Full variable domain (remainder filled in from reference TRBV9 and TRBJ2-5): DSGVTQTPKHLITATGQRVTLRCSPRSGDLSVYWYQQSLDQGLQFLIQYYNGEERAKGNILERFSAQQFPDLHSELNLSSLELGDSALYFCASSLRASGEETQYFGPGTRLLVL.

This sequence joins TRBV4-1 and TRBJ1-2, with D unresolved. This CDR3 has 17 residues. Trimming shortened V by 0 bases and J by 8 bases, and 22 bases separated the two germline ends. Germline V gives CDR1 MGHRA, CDR2 YSYEKL. The CDR3 here is CASSQDGQEGLARGYTF. The CDR3 DNA is TGCGCCAGCAGCCAAGACGGGCAGGAGGGCCTGGCGCGGGGCTACACCTTC.

This clonotype was counted a few times. This chain uses TRBV12-3 or TRBV12-4 with TRBJ1-1, with D possibly TRBD1 on 6 matching bases. The CDR3 consists of 16 residues. Trimming took 6 bases from V and 2 from J, leaving 19 bases between them. The CDR3 nucleotides read TGTGCCAGCAGCCCAGAATGGACAGTGCCTAACACTGAAGCTTTCTTT. This sequence encodes CASSPEWTVPNTEAFF.

The rearrangement uses TRBV12-3 or TRBV12-4 and TRBJ2-1; 7 positions agree with TRBD2. The CDR3 is 15 residues long. V lost 3 bases, J lost 4 bases, and 6 bases stayed unmatched. CDR3 residues: CASSLISGFYNEQFF. The CDR3 nucleotides are TGTGCCAGCAGTTTGATTAGCGGGTTTTACAATGAGCAGTTCTTC.